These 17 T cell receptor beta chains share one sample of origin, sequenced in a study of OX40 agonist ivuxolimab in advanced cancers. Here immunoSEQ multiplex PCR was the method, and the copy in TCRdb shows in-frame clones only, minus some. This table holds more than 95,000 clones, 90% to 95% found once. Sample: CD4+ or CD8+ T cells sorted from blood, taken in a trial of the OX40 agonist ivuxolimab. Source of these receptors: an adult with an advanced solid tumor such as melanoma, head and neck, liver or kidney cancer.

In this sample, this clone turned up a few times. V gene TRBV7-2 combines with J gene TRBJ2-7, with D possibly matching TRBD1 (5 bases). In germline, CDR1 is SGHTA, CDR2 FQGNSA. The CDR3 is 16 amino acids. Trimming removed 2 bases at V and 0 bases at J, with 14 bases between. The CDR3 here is CASSLWGGPSSYEQYF. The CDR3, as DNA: TGTGCCAGCAGCTTATGGGGCGGCCCCAGCTCCTACGAGCAGTACTTC.

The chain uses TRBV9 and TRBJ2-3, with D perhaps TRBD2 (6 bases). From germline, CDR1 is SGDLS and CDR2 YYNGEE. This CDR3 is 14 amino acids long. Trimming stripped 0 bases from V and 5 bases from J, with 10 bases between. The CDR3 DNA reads TGTGCCAGCAGCGTAGCTCCGGGGGAAGATACGCAGTATTTT. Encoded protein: CASSVAPGEDTQYF.

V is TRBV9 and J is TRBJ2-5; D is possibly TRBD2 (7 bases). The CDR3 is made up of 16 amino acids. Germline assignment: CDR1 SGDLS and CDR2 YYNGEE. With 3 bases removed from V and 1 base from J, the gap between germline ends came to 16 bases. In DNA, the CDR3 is TGTGCCAGCAGCGGGGGGGGCCGGGGGGTCCAAGAGACCCAGTACTTC. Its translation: CASSGGGRGVQETQYF.

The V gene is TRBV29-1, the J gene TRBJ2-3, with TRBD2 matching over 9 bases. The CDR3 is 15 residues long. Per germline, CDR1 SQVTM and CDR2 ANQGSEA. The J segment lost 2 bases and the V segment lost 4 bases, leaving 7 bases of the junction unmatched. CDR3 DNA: TGCAGCGTTGGTACTAGCGGGCTTAACACAGATACGCAGTATTTT. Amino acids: CSVGTSGLNTDTQYF.

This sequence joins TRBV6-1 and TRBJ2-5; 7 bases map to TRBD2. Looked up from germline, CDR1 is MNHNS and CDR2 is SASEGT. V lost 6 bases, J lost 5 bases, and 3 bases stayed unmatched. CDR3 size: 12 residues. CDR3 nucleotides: TGTGCCAGCAGCGGACTAGTTGAGACCCAGTACTTC. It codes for CASSGLVETQYF.

CDR3 sequence: CASSQVRNYEQYF. The CDR3 nucleotides are TGTGCCAGCAGCCAAGTTAGGAACTACGAGCAGTACTTC. The rearrangement uses TRBV14 and TRBJ2-7; D not resolved. Trimming left V 1 base short and J 3 bases short, with 7 bases between. Germline lookup yields CDR1 SGHDN and CDR2 FVKESK. The CDR3 consists of 13 residues.

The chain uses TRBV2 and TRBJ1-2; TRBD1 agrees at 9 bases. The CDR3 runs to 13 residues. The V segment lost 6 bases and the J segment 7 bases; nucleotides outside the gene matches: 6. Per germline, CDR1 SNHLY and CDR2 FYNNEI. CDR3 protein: CASSRGTGSGYTF. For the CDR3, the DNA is TGTGCCAGCAGCCGGGGGACAGGGAGTGGCTACACCTTC.

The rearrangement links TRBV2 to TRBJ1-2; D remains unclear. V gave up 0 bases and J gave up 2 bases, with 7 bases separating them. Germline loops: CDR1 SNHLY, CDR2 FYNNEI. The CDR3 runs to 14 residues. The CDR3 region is CASSEATSNYGYTF. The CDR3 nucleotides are TGTGCCAGCAGTGAAGCTACATCGAACTATGGCTACACCTTC.

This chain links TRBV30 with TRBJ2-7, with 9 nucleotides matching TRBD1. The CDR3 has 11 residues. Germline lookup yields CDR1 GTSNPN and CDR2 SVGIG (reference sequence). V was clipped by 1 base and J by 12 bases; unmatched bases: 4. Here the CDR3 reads CAWSGNRGRYF. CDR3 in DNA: TGTGCCTGGAGTGGAAACAGGGGGCGGTACTTC.

CDR3 sequence reads: CASSSAGGGSIEQFF. As DNA, the CDR3 is TGTGCCAGCAGTTCAGCGGGAGGCGGGTCGATTGAGCAGTTCTTC. V usage is TRBV27 and J usage is TRBJ2-1; 9 nucleotides match TRBD2. CDR3 length equals 15 residues. V shed 4 bases and J 9 bases; nucleotides not matched to a gene: 10. The germline gives CDR1 MNHEY, CDR2 SMNVEV (reference sequence).

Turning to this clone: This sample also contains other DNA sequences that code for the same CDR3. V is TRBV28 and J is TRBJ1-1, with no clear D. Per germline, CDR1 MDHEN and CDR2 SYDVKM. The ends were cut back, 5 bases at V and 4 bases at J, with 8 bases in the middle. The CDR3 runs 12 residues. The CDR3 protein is CASSRAGTEAFF. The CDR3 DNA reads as TGTGCCAGCAGTCGGGCGGGCACTGAAGCTTTCTTT.

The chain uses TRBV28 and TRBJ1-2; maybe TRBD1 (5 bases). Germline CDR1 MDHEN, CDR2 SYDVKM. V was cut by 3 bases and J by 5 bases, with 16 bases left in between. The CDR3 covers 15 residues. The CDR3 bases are TGTGCCAGCAGTTTGAGTCAGGCAGGGCGTTATGGCTACACCTTC. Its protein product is CASSLSQAGRYGYTF.

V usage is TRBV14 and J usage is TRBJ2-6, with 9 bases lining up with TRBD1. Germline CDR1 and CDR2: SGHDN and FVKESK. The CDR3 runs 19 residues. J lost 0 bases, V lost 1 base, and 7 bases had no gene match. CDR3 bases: TGTGCCAGCAGCCAAGGATGGGGACAGGGACTCTCTGGGGCCAACGTCCTGACTTTC. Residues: CASSQGWGQGLSGANVLTF.

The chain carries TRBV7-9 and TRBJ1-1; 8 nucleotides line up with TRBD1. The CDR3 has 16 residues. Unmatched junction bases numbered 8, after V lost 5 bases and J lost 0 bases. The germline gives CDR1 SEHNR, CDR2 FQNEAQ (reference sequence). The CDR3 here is CASSPTGGRMNTEAFF. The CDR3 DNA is TGTGCCAGCAGCCCCACAGGGGGGCGGATGAACACTGAAGCTTTCTTT.

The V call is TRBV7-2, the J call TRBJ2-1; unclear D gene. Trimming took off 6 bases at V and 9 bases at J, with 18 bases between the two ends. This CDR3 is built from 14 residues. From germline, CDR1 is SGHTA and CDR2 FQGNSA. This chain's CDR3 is CASSSALIRSEQFF. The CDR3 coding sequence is TGTGCCAGCAGTTCAGCTTTAATCCGATCTGAGCAGTTCTTC.

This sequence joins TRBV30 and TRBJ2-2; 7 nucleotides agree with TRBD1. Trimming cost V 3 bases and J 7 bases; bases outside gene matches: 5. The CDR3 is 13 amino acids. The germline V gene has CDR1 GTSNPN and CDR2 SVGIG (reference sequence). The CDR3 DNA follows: TGTGCCTGGAGCGAACAGGGGATCGGGGAGCTGTTTTTT. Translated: CAWSEQGIGELFF. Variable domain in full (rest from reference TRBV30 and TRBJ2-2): SQTIHQWPATLVQPVGSPLSLECTVEGTSNPNLYWYRQAAGRGLQLLFYSVGIGQISSEVPQNLSASRPQDRQFILSSKKLLLSDSGFYLCAWSEQGIGELFFGEGSRLTVL.

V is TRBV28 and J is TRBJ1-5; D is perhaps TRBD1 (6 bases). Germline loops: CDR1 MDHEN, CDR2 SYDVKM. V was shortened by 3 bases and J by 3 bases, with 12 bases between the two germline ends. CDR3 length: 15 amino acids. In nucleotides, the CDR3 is TGTGCCAGCAGTTTCCCGGACAGTTTCAATCAGCCCCAGCATTTT. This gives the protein CASSFPDSFNQPQHF.